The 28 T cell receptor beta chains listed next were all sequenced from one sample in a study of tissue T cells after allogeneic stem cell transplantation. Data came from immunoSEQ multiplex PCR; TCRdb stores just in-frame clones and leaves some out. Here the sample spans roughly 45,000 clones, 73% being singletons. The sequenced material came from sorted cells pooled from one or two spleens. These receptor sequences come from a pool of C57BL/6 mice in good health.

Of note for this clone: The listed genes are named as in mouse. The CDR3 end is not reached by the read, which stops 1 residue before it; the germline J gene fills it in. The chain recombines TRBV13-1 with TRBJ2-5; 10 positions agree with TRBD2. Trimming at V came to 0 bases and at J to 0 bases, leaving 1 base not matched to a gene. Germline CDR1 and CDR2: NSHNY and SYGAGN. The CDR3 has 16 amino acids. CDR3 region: CASSDAGGANQDTQYF. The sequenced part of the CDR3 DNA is TGTGCCAGCAGTGATGCTGGGGGGGCGAACCAAGACACCCAGTAC.

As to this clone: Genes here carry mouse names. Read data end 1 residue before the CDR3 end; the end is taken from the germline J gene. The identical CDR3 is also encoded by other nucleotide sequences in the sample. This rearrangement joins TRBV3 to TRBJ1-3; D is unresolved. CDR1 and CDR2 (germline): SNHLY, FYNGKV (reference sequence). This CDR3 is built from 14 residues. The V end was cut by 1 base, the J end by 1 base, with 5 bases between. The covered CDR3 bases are TGTGCCAGCAGCTTAGGGGTGTCTGGAAATACGCTCTAT. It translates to CASSLGVSGNTLY. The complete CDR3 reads CASSLGVSGNTLYF.

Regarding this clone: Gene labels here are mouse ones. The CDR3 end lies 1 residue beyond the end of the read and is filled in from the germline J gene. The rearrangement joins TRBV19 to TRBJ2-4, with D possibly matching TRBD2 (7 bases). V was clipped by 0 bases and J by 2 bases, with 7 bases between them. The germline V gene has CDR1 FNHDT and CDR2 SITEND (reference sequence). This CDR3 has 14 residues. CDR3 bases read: TGTGCCAGCAGTATAGGGGGGGCTCAAAACACCTTGTAC. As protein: CASSIGGAQNTLY. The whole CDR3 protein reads CASSIGGAQNTLYF.

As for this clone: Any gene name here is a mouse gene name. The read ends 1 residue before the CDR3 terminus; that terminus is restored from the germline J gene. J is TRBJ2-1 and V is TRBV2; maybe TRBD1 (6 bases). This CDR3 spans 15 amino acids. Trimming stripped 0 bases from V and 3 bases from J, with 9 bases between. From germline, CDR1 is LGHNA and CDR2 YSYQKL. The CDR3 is CASSQEPGVYAEQFF. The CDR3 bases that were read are TGTGCCAGCAGCCAAGAACCAGGGGTCTATGCTGAGCAGTTC.

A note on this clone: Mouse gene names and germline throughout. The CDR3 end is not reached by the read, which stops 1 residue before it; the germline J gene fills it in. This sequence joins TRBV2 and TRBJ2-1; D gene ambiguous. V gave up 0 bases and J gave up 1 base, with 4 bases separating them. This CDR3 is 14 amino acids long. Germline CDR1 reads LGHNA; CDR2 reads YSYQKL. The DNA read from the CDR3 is TGTGCCAGCAGCCAAGACACAAACTATGCTGAGCAGTTC. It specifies CASSQDTNYAEQF. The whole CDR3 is CASSQDTNYAEQFF.

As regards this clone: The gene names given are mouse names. The CDR3 sequence: CASSLSRGTNERLFF. The covered CDR3 bases are TGTGCCAGCAGTCTGTCGCGGGGGACCAACGAAAGATTATTT. The genes are TRBV26 and TRBJ1-4; possible D gene TRBD1, 5 bases. The missing CDR3 end, 1 residue past where the read stops, is filled in from the germline J gene. The CDR3 contains 15 residues. Germline CDR1 KGHPV, CDR2 FQNQEV (reference sequence). V lost 0 bases, J lost 3 bases, and 8 bases lay in between.

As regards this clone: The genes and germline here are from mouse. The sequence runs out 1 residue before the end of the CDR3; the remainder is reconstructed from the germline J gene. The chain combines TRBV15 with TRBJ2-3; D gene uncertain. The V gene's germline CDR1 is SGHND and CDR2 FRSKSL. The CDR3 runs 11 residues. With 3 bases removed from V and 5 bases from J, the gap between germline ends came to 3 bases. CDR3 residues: CASSLKETLYF. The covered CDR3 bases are TGTGCCAGCAGTTTGAAAGAAACGCTGTAT.

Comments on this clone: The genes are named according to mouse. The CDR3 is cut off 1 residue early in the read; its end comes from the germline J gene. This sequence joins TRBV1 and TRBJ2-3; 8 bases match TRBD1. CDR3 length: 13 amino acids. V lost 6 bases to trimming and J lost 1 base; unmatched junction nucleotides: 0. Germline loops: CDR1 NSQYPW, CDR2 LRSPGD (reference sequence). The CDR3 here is CTCRGQGAETLYF. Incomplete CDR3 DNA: TGCACCTGCAGGGGACAGGGTGCAGAAACGCTGTAT.

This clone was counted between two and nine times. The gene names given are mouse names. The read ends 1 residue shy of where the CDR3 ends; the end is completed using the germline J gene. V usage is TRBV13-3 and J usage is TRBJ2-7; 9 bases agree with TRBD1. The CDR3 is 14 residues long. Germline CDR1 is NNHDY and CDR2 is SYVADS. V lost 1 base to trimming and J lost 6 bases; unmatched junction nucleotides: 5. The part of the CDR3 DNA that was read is TGTGCCAGCAGTGATTGGACAGGGGAGGGTGAACAGTAC. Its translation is CASSDWTGEGEQY. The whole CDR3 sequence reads CASSDWTGEGEQYF.

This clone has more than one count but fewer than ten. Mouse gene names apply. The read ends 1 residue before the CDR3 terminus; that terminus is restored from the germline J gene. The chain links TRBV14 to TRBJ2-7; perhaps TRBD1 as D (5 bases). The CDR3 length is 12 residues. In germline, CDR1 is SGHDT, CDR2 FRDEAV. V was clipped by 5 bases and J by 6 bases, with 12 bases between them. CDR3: CASRVREGEQYF. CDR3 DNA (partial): TGTGCCAGCAGGGTCAGGGAAGGTGAACAGTAC.

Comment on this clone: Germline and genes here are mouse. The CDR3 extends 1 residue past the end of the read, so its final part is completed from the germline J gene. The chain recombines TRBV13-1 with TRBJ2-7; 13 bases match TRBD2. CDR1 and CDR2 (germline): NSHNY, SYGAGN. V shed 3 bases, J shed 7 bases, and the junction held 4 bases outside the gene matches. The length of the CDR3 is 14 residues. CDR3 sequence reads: CASSAGTGGVEQYF. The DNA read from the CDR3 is TGTGCCAGCAGTGCCGGGACTGGGGGGGTGGAACAGTAC.

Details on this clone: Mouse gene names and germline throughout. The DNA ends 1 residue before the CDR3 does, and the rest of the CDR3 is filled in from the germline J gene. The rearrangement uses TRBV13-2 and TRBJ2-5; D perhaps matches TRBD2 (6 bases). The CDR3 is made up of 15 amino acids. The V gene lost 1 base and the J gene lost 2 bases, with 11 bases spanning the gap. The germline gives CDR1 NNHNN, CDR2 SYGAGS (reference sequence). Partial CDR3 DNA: TGTGCCAGCGGTGATCCCACTGGGTTCCAAGACACCCAGTAC. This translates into CASGDPTGFQDTQY. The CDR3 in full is CASGDPTGFQDTQYF.

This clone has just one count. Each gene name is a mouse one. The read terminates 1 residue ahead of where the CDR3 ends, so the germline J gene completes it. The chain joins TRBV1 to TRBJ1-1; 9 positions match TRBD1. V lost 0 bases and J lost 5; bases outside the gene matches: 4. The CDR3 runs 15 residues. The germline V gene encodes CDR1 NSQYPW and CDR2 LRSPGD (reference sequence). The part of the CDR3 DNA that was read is TGCACCTGCAGTGCAGAGGGACAGGGTGGGACAGAAGTCTTC. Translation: CTCSAEGQGGTEVF. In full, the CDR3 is CTCSAEGQGGTEVFF.

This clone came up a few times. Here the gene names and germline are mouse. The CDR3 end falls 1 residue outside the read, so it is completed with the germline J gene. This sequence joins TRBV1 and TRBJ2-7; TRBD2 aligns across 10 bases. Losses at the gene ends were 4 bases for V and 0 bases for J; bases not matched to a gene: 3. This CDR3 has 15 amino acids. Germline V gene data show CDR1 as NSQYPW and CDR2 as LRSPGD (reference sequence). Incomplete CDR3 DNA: TGCACCTGCAGTGGGACTGGGGGAAGCTCCTATGAACAGTAC. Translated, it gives CTCSGTGGSSYEQY. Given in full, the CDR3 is CTCSGTGGSSYEQYF.

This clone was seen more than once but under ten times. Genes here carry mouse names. This CDR3 reads CASSGDWSYEQYF. CDR3 DNA, as far as it was read: TGTGCCAGCAGCGGGGACTGGTCTTATGAACAGTAC. The chain uses TRBV15 and TRBJ2-7; the match to TRBD2 covers 8 bases. The read ends 1 residue shy of where the CDR3 ends; the end is completed using the germline J gene. J was trimmed by 4 bases and V by 6 bases; bases with no gene match: 5. Germline CDR1 is SGHND and CDR2 is FRSKSL. The CDR3 extends over 13 amino acids.

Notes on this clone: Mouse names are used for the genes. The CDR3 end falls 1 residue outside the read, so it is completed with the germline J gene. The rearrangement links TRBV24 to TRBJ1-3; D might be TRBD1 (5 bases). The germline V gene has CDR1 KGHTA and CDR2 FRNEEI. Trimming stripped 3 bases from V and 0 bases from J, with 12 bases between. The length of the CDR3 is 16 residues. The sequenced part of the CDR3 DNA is TGTGCCAGCAGTCTCCGGACAACCTATTCTGGAAATACGCTCTAT. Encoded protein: CASSLRTTYSGNTLY. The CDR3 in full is CASSLRTTYSGNTLYF.

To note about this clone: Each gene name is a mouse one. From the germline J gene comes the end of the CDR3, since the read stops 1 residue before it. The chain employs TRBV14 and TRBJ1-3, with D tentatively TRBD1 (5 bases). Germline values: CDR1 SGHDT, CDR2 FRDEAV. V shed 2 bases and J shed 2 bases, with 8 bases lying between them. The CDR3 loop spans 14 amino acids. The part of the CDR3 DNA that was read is TGTGCCAGCAGTTTGGCGGGGGCTGGAAATACGCTCTAT. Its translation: CASSLAGAGNTLY. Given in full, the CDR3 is CASSLAGAGNTLYF.

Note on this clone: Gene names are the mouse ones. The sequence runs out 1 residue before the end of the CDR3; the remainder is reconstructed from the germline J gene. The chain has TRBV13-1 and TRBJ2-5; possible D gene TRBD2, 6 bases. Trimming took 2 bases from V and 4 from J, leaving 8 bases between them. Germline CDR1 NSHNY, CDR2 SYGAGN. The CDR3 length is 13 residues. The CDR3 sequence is CASSEVGEDTQYF. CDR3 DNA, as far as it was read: TGTGCCAGCAGTGAGGTGGGGGAAGACACCCAGTAC.

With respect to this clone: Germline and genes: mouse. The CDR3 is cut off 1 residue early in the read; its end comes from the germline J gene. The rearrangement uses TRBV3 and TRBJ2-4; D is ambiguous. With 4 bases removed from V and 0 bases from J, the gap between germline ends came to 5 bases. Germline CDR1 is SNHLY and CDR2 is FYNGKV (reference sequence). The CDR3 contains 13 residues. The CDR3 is CASSSLSQNTLYF. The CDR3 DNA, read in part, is TGTGCCAGCAGCTCCCTTAGTCAAAACACCTTGTAC.

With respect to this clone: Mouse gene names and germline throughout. The covered CDR3 bases are TGCACCTGCAGGGACAGGGATAATTCGCCCCTCTAC. It is translated as CTCRDRDNSPLY. The entire CDR3 is CTCRDRDNSPLYF. This chain uses TRBV1 with TRBJ1-6; 8 positions match TRBD1. The DNA ends 1 residue before the CDR3 does, and the rest of the CDR3 is filled in from the germline J gene. TRBJ1-6 is assigned to the ORF class and has an uncertain function. With 6 bases clipped from V and 5 bases from J, the junction kept 0 bases outside the gene matches. Per the germline V gene, CDR1 is NSQYPW and CDR2 is LRSPGD (reference sequence). There are 13 residues in the CDR3.

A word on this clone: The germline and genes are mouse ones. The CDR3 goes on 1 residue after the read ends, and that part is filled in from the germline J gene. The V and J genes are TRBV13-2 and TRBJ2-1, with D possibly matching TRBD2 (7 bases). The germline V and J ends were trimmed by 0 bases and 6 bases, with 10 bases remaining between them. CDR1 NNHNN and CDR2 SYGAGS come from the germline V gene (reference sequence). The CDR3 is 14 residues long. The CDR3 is CASGDAGGRAEQFF. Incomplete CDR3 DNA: TGTGCCAGCGGTGATGCCGGGGGGCGTGCTGAGCAGTTC.

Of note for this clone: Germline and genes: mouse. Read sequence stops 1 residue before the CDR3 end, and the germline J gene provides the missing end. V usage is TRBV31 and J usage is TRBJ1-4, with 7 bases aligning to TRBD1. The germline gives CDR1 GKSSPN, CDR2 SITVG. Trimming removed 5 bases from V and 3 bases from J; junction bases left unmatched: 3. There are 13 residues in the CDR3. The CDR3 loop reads CAWAGTANERLFF. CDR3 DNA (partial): TGTGCCTGGGCAGGGACAGCCAACGAAAGATTATTT.

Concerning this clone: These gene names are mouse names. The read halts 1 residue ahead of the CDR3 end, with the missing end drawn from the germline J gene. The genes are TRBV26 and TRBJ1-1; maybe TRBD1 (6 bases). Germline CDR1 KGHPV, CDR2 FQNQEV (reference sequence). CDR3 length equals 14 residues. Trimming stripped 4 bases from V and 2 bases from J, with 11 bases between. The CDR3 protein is CASSPYRDNTEVFF. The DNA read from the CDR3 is TGTGCCAGCAGTCCCTACAGGGATAACACAGAAGTCTTC.

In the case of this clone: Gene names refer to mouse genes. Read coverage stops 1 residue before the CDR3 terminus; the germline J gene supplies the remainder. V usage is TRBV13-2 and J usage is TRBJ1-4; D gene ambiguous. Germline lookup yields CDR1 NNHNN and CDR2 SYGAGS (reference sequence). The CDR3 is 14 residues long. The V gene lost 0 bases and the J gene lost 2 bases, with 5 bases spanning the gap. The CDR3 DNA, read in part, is TGTGCCAGCGGTGATGAGGGATCCAACGAAAGATTATTT. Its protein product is CASGDEGSNERLF. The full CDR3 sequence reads CASGDEGSNERLFF.

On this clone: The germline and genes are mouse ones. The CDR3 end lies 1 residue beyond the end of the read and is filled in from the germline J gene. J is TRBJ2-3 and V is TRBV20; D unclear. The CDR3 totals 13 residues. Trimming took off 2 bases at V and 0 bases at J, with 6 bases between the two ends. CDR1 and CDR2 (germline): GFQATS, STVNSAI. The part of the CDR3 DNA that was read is TGTGGTGCTAGGACAGTTAGTGCAGAAACGCTGTAT. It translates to CGARTVSAETLY. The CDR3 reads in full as CGARTVSAETLYF. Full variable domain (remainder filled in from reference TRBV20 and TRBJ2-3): GALVYQYPRRTICKSGTSMRMECQAVGFQATSVAWYRQSPQKTFELIALSTVNSAIKYEQNFTQEKFPISHPNLSFSSMTVLNAYLEDRGLYLCGARTVSAETLYFGSGTRLTVL.

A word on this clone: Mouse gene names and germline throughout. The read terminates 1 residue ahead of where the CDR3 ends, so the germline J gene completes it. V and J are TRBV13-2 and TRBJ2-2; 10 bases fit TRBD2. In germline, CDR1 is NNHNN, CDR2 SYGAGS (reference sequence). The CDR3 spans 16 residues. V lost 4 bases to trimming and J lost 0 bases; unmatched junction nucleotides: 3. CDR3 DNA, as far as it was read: TGTGCCAGCGGTCCCACTGGGGGGGCAAACACCGGGCAGCTCTAC. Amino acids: CASGPTGGANTGQLY. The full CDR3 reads CASGPTGGANTGQLYF.

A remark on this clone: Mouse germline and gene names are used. CDR3 residues: CASSRRTGGNERLFF. CDR3 DNA, as far as it was read: TGTGCTAGCAGTAGAAGGACAGGGGGCAACGAAAGATTATTT. The rearrangement uses TRBV17 and TRBJ1-4; 10 nucleotides agree with TRBD1. The read gets to within 1 residue of the CDR3 end, and the germline J gene fills in the rest. The germline CDR1 and CDR2 sequences are MNHDT and YYDKIL. The CDR3 is 15 residues long. V was pared by 2 bases and J by 4 bases, with 1 base of the junction left unmatched. The full variable domain, completed using reference TRBV17 and TRBJ1-4, is DTTVKQNPRYKLARVGKPVNLICSQTMNHDTMYWYQKKPNQAPKLLLFYYDKILNREADTFEKFQSSRPNNSFCSLYIGSAGLEYSAMYLCASSRRTGGNERLFFGHGTKLSVL.

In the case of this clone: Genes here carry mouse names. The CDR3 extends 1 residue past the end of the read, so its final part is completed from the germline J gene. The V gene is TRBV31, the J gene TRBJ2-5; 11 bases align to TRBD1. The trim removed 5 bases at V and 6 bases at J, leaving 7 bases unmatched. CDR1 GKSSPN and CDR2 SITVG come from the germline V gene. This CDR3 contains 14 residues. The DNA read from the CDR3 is TGTGCCTGGGGCTCCGGGACAGGGGGGGACACCCAGTAC. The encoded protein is CAWGSGTGGDTQY. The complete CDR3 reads CAWGSGTGGDTQYF.